The T cell receptor beta chain under discussion was sequenced for a study of blood T cell repertoires in COVID-19. Study-level information: The United States, Italy and Spain supplied acute and convalescent COVID-19 samples. T cells, B-cell-depleted T cells, or PBMCs supplied cDNA or gDNA.

In the source study's methods: Estimated nucleated cell counts came from reference gene primer amplification. The repertoire was sequenced with immunoSEQ multiplex PCR; TCRdb's copy has only in-frame clones and lacks some. V and J calls and clone size follow that table, whereas D and trimming were derived from the DNA. The profile shows about 310,000 clones, around nine tenths of them singletons. Trimming left V 0 bases short and J 6 bases short, with 23 bases between. Germline-derived CDR1 and CDR2 are SGHDN and FVKESK. The CDR3 extends over 19 amino acids. The sequence came from a man aged 50-59 years with active or convalescent COVID-19. The chain links TRBV14 to TRBJ1-4, with a tentative D call TRBD1 (6 bases). Specimen: peripheral blood. CDR3 protein: CASSQESLASRGGDEKLFF. The CDR3 region has the DNA TGTGCCAGCAGCCAAGAATCCCTGGCTTCGAGAGGGGGAGATGAAAAACTGTTTTTT.